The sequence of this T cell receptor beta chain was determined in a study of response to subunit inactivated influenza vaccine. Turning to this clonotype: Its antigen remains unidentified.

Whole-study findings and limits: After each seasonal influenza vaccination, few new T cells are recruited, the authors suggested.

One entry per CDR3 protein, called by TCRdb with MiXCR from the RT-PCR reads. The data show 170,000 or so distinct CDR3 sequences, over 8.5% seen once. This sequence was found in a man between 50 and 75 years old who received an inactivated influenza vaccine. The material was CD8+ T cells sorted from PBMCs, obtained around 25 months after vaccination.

The CDR3 bases are TGTGCCAGCAGCTGGACTAGCAGGAGCTACGAGCAGTACTTC. Translation gives CASSWTSRSYEQYF. V gene TRBV6-1 combines with J gene TRBJ2-7; 8 positions match TRBD2. The germline CDR1 and CDR2 sequences are MNHNS and SASEGT. The CDR3 has 14 residues. V was pared by 6 bases and J by 3 bases, with 7 bases of the junction left unmatched.